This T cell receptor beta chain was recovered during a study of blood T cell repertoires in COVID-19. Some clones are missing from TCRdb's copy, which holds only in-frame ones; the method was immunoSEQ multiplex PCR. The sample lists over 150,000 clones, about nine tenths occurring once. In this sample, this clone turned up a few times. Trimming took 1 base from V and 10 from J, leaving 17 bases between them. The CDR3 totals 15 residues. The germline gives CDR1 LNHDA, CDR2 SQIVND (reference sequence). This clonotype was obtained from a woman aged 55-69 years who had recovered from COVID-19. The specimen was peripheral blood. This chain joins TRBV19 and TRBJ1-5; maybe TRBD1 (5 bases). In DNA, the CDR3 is TGTGCCAGTAGTATAGCAAGACAGCCCCCCTCCCCCCAGCATTTT. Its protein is CASSIARQPPSPQHF.